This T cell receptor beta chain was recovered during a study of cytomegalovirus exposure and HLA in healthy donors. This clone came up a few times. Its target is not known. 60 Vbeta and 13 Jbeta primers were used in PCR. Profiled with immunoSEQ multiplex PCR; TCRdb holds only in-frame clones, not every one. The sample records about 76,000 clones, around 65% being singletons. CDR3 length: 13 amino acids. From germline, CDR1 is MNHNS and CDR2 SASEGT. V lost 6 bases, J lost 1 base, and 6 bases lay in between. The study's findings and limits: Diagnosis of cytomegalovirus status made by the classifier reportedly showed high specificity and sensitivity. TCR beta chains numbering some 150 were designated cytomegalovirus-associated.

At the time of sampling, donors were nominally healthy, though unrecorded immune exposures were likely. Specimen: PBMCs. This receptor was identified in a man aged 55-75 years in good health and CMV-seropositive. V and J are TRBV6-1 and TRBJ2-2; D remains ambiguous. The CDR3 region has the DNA TGTGCCAGCAGACCTATGAACACCGGGGAGCTGTTTTTT. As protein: CASRPMNTGELFF.